The 2 T cell receptor beta chains given below trace back to one sample, sequenced in a study of T-cell memory formation after mild COVID-19. One entry per CDR3 protein results from TCRdb running MiXCR on the 5' RACE reads. Of roughly 550,000 distinct CDR3 sequences listed, roughly 20% were seen once; the top ten hold approximately 12%. The sequenced sample was PBMCs or a T cell subset sorted from them (not recorded which). The receptors were sampled from an adult woman who had mild COVID-19 (a few samples of this study predate the infection). Cell type and time point are not known.

V is TRBV6-5 and J is TRBJ2-6, with 11 bases aligning to TRBD2. V was clipped by 7 bases and J by 4 bases; unmatched bases: 12. Germline loops: CDR1 MNHEY, CDR2 SVGAGI. The CDR3 is 18 residues long. CDR3 in amino acids: CASISLAGGSLGANVLTF. The CDR3 DNA reads TGTGCCAGCATCAGTCTAGCGGGGGGTTCTTTAGGGGCCAACGTCCTGACTTTC.

The chain links TRBV29-1 to TRBJ2-1; a weak D match, TRBD2 (5 bases). This CDR3 contains 13 residues. CDR1 SQVTM and CDR2 ANQGSEA come from the germline V gene. V lost 3 bases and J 2 bases, leaving 8 bases between the germline ends. The CDR3 nucleotides read TGCAGCGTTGATGCCGGGACCTACAATGAGCAGTTCTTC. Amino acids: CSVDAGTYNEQFF.